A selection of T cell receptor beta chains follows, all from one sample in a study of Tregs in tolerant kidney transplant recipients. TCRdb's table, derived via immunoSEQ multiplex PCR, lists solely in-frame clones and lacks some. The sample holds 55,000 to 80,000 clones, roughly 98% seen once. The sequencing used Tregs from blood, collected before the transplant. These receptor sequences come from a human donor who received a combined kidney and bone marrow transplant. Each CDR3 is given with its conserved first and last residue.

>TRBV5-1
CASSPAASGNTIYF
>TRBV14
CASSRRTSGITDTQYF
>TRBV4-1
CASSLKASLDSYEQYF
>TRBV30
CACRRDIVTEAFF
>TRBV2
CASRRGRETQYF
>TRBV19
CASSPRDRDFYEQYF
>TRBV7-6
CASSLGGGGGRYEQYF
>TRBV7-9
CASSLGTSGTNEQFF
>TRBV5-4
CASSLLGRETDTQYF
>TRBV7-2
CASSFATGFTEAFF
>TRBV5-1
CASSRNPMDRGETQYF
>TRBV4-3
CASSQHKGGIGEQYF
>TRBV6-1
CASSEQGQYSNQPQHF
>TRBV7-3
CASSLGFYNEQFF
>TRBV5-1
CASSQGQTLAKNIQYF
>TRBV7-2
CASSPGQGPYEQYF
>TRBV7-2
CASSLDRTGTEAFF
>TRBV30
CAWSVRRGLGYF
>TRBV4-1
CASSQDVQGRAAYF
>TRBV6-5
CASSPRFARSGYTF
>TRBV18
CASSPPTGSYGYTF
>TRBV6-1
CASSESSGRDYGYTF
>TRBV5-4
CASSFTGGFDEQYF
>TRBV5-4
CASGQGSLSTDTQYF
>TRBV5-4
CASSLDSNTEAFF
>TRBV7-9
CASSLDWQPQHF
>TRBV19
CASSMGTGYRVHGYTF
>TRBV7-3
CASSLSLGGGAKTLFF
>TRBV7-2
CASSLGGLAGEWSYNEQFF
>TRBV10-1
CASSPGTGRDSEKLFF
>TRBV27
CASSFSGTSGRGAYEQYF
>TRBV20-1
CSASSYEQYF
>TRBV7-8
CASSLALLAGVSGELFF
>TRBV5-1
CASSLAGRPYEQYF
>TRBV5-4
CASSLGLAANTGELFF
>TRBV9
CASSEHPTGEETQYF
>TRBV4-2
CASSQDLRVGEQYF
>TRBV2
CASSINQPQHF
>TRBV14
CASSHYRGPLVGYTF
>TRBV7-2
CASSLEQGTPRGNTQYF
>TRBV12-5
CASGLAQGMEQFF
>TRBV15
CATSRQTGWIDTQYF
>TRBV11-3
CASSFARYNEQFF
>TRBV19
CASSSSSGNTIYF
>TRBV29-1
CSGGPIITNTEAFF
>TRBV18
CASSPRTGTKRNTEAFF
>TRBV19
CASSIDRGISYEQYF
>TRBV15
CATSRAFPRDNQPQHF
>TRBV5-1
CASSSLTGSYEQYF
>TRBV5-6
CASSLVDRGRDYGYTF
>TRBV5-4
CASSRGYGDPWEQYF